This T cell receptor beta chain was profiled in a study of lymphopenia after photon versus proton radiotherapy. Study observations and caveats: A bigger post-nadir fall in TCR diversity correlated inversely with survival time in deceased patients.

CDR1 and CDR2 (germline): SGHTA, FQGNSA. CDR3 length equals 15 residues. Unmatched junction bases numbered 5, after V lost 5 bases and J lost 4 bases. The count of this clone is one. Its specificity is unknown. The protocol was immunoSEQ multiplex PCR, while the TCRdb copy is restricted to in-frame clones and leaves out a portion. Among some 64,000 clones, approximately 90% were seen once, and the ten largest hold more than 10%. The chain has TRBV7-2 and TRBJ2-7, with 13 nucleotides matching TRBD2. The origin of this receptor is a man aged 80 or over with esophageal cancer. This specimen consisted of peripheral blood, obtained from a patient treated with proton-based radiotherapy. The CDR3 DNA reads as TGTGCCAGCAGCCCATGGACTAGCGGGAGTTACGAGCAGTACTTC. It encodes CASSPWTSGSYEQYF.